The clone carrying this T cell receptor (beta chain) was counted a few times. No antigen is known for it. The CDR3 is made up of 12 amino acids. The germline V gene encodes CDR1 KGHSH and CDR2 LQKENI. The germline V and J ends were trimmed by 2 bases and 10 bases, with 6 bases remaining between them. The study, taken as a whole, reports: The larger cohort examined one V-J beta rearrangement, not whole repertoires. In terms of TCR gene usage, tumor memory CD4+ T cells clustered together with blood and lymph node memory CD4+ cells, as well as with lymph node naive CD4+ cells.

Semi-nested PCR with Nested Universal Primer A followed constant-region reverse priming of full-length variable regions. TCRdb called the 5' RACE reads again in MiXCR, with one record for every CDR3 protein. The sample has 6,500 to 8,500 distinct CDR3 sequences; 35% to 45% are singletons. The sample comprised memory CD4+ T cells sorted from blood. Indicated subset: memory CD4+ T cells, CD4+CD45RO+CD25-. The rearrangement links TRBV18 to TRBJ1-6; no clear D gene. This sequence originates from a female donor with breast cancer. The CDR3 DNA sequence: TGTGCCAGCTCACCAGGCTCATCACCCCTCCACTTT. Amino acids: CASSPGSSPLHF.